The TCR beta chain under discussion was sequenced for a study of CD8 T cells in ankylosing spondylitis. In making TCR beta libraries, quantitative 5'-RACE with molecular barcodes was used. TCRdb re-analysed the 5' RACE reads in MiXCR, keeping a single row per CDR3 protein. The data hold around 150,000 distinct CDR3 sequences, with roughly 31% observed a single time. Regarding the study as a whole: A TCR beta motif of 8 or 9 highly homologous variants appeared characteristic of ankylosing spondylitis blood. Disease-linked clones were CD8+ and relatively rare in peripheral blood. The study looked at matched synovial fluid samples from ankylosing spondylitis patients. Disease-linked clones were reported to be significantly enriched there.

V was shortened by 3 bases and J by 4 bases, with 16 bases between the two germline ends. This CDR3 has 15 amino acids. The germline CDR1 and CDR2 sequences are LGHDT and YNNKEL (reference sequence). In this sample, this clonotype turned up a few times. The antigen remains unidentified. The chain links TRBV3-1 to TRBJ2-7, with D hard to call. Sequencing input: synovial fluid, either unsorted or a sorted T cell fraction (not recorded which). The clonotype comes from a male donor with ankylosing spondylitis. The CDR3 DNA is TGTGCCAGCAGCCAGGGTGGAGTTCGGCTGTACGAGCAGTACTTC. It yields the protein CASSQGGVRLYEQYF.